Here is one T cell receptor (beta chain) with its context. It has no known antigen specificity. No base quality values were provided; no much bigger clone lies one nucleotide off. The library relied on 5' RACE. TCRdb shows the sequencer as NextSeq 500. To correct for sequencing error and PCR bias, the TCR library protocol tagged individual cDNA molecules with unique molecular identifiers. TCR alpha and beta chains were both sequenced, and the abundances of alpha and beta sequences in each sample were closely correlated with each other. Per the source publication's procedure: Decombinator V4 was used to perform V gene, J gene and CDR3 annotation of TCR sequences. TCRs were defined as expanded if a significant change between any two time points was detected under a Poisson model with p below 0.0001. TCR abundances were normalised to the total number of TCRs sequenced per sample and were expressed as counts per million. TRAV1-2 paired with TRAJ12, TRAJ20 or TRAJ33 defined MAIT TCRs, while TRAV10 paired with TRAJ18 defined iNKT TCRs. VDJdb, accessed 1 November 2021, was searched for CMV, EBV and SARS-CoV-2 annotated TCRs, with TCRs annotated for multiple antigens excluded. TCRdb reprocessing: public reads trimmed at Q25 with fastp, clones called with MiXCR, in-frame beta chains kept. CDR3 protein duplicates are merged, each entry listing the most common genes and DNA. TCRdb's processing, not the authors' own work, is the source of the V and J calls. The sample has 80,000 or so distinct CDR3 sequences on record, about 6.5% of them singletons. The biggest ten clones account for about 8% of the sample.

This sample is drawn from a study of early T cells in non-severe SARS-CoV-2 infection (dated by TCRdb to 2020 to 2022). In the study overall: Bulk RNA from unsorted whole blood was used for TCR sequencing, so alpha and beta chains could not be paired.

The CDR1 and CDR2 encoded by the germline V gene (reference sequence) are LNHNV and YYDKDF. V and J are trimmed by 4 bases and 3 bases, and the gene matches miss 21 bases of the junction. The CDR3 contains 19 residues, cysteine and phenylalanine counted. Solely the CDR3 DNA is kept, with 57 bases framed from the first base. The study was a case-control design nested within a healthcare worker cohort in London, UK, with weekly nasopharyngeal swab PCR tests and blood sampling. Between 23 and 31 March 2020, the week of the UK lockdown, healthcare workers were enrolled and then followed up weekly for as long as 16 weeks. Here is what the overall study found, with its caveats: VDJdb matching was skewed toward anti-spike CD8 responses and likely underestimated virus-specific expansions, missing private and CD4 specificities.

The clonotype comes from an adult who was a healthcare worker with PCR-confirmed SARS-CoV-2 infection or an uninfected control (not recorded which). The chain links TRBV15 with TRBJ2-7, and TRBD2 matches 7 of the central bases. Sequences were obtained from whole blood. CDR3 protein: CATSTELQDSGAGDYEQYF. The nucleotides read TGTGCCACCAGCACAGAACTTCAGGATTCCGGGGCGGGGGACTACGAGCAGTACTTC.